One sample yielded the 14 T cell receptor beta chains listed below, sequenced in a study of cytomegalovirus exposure and HLA in healthy donors. The PCR had 60 Vbeta and 13 Jbeta primers. Using immunoSEQ multiplex PCR, the repertoire was profiled, and TCRdb retains in-frame clones only, with some absent. Found here are about 200,000 clones, roughly 77% of them singletons; the top ten hold more than 0.35%. Sequencing was performed on PBMCs. These receptors all stem from a male donor in good health and CMV-seropositive.

This clone came up once. V and J are TRBV13 and TRBJ1-2; D gene unclear. The V gene's germline CDR1 is PRHDT and CDR2 FYEKMQ (reference sequence). V gave up 1 base and J gave up 8 bases, with 14 bases separating them. The CDR3 contains 14 residues. The CDR3 DNA sequence: TGTGCCAGCAGCTTAGCCTTCCCGGCTAGGGGCTACACCTTC. Amino acids: CASSLAFPARGYTF.

The rearrangement joins TRBV23-1 to TRBJ2-3, with 8 bases lining up with TRBD2. TRBV23-1 is labeled an ORF, and its function is uncertain. The CDR3 has 17 residues. After removal of 6 bases from V and 5 bases from J, the junction contained 16 bases not matched to a gene. The CDR3 reads CASRGAGREGRGDTQYF. The CDR3 coding sequence is TGCGCCAGCAGAGGGGCGGGACGGGAGGGGAGAGGAGATACGCAGTATTTT.

This clone appeared a single time. The V call is TRBV27, the J call TRBJ2-2; TRBD2 is a possible D gene (6 bases). The CDR3 is 14 residues long. The germline gives CDR1 MNHEY, CDR2 SMNVEV (reference sequence). Trimming took 3 bases from V and 5 from J, leaving 10 bases between them. CDR3 DNA sequence: TGTGCCAGCAGTTTTCCCGGGAGAACCGGGGAGCTGTTTTTT. Translation: CASSFPGRTGELFF.

This chain links TRBV9 with TRBJ1-6; 11 bases agree with TRBD1. V lost 0 bases, J lost 10 bases, and 3 bases stayed unmatched. CDR1 and CDR2 from the germline V gene are SGDLS and YYNGEE. The CDR3 sequence is 15 residues long. The DNA for the CDR3 is TGTGCCAGCAGCGTAGTGGGACAGGGGGTATCACCCCTCCACTTT. Translating gives CASSVVGQGVSPLHF.

This clone has just one count. The gene calls are TRBV10-3 and TRBJ1-3; possible D gene TRBD1, 5 bases. Germline lookup yields CDR1 ENHRY and CDR2 SYGVKD. The V end lost 5 bases, the J end lost 2 bases, and 19 bases lay between the germline ends. CDR3 length: 17 amino acids. The CDR3 region has the DNA TGTGCCATCAGTCTCATCGCAGACAGCACCCCTGGAAACACCATATATTTT. Protein product: CAISLIADSTPGNTIYF.

The chain has TRBV9 and TRBJ2-7, with 11 bases fitting TRBD2. In germline, CDR1 is SGDLS, CDR2 YYNGEE. The CDR3 totals 18 residues. V lost 3 bases to trimming and J lost 4 bases; unmatched junction nucleotides: 15. The CDR3 sequence: CASSAGLAGRVGPYEQYF. The DNA of the CDR3 is TGTGCCAGCAGCGCCGGACTAGCGGGTAGAGTAGGGCCTTACGAGCAGTACTTC.

The genes are TRBV6-5 and TRBJ1-1, with D possibly matching TRBD1 (6 bases). V was pared by 2 bases and J by 3 bases, with 13 bases between. Germline CDR1 MNHEY, CDR2 SVGAGI. This CDR3 has 15 residues. DNA of the CDR3: TGTGCCAGCAGTTACGCAAAGGGGGTTTACACTGAAGCTTTCTTT. It yields the protein CASSYAKGVYTEAFF.

The gene calls are TRBV7-2 and TRBJ1-2; possibly TRBD1 for D (5 bases). Germline lookup yields CDR1 SGHTA and CDR2 FQGNSA. This CDR3 region has 13 residues. V gave up 5 bases and J gave up 4 bases, with 11 bases separating them. Here the CDR3 DNA reads TGTGCCAGCAGCCCTCAGGACATCTATGGCTACACCTTC. Its translation is CASSPQDIYGYTF.

The chain employs TRBV27 and TRBJ1-5, with 8 positions matching TRBD1. Germline V lookup: CDR1 MNHEY, CDR2 SMNVEV (reference sequence). Trimming took 4 bases from V and 8 from J; bases not matched to a gene: 7. This CDR3 is 14 amino acids long. The DNA for the CDR3 is TGTGCCAGCAGTTCCAGGACAGGGCGGGAGCCCCAGCATTTT. This translates into CASSSRTGREPQHF.

The rearrangement links TRBV7-2 to TRBJ2-1, with a weak D call TRBD1 (5 bases). Per germline, CDR1 SGHTA and CDR2 FQGNSA. V shed 2 bases and J shed 5 bases, with 7 bases lying between them. The CDR3 consists of 13 residues. CDR3 nucleotide sequence: TGTGCCAGCAGCTTAACCAGGGACAATGAGCAGTTCTTC. It specifies CASSLTRDNEQFF.

The V and J genes are TRBV28 and TRBJ2-5; D unclear. The V gene lost 3 bases and the J gene lost 2 bases, with 10 bases spanning the gap. The CDR3 contains 14 residues. CDR1 and CDR2 (germline): MDHEN, SYDVKM. The CDR3 protein is CASSLVVAQETQYF. The CDR3 bases are TGTGCCAGCAGTTTGGTGGTAGCACAAGAGACCCAGTACTTC. Filled out from reference TRBV28 and TRBJ2-5, the complete variable domain reads DVKVTQSSRYLVKRTGEKVFLECVQDMDHENMFWYRQDPGLGLRLIYFSYDVKMKEKGDIPEGYSVSREKKERFSLILESASTNQTSMYLCASSLVVAQETQYFGPGTRLLVL.

The chain is built from TRBV7-2 and TRBJ2-5; 7 nucleotides align to TRBD2. Losses at the gene ends were 5 bases for V and 4 bases for J; bases not matched to a gene: 10. Germline CDR1 reads SGHTA; CDR2 reads FQGNSA. The CDR3 totals 15 residues. The CDR3 sequence: CASSPRVGGVETQYF. In DNA form, the CDR3 reads TGTGCCAGCAGCCCGAGGGTGGGGGGGGTAGAGACCCAGTACTTC. The variable domain in full, completed from reference TRBV7-2 and TRBJ2-5, reads GAGVSQSPSNKVTEKGKDVELRCDPISGHTALYWYRQSLGQGLEFLIYFQGNSAPDKSGLPSDRFSAERTGGSVSTLTIQRTQQEDSAVYLCASSPRVGGVETQYFGPGTRLLVL.

Only a few counts were recorded for this clone. The gene calls are TRBV4-1 and TRBJ2-3, with 7 bases fitting TRBD1. The CDR3 length is 15 residues. Per germline, CDR1 MGHRA and CDR2 YSYEKL. V lost 4 bases to trimming and J lost 6 bases; unmatched junction nucleotides: 10. CDR3 DNA: TGCGCCAGCAGCCCCTGGGGCAGGGGGAGCGATACGCAGTATTTT. It encodes CASSPWGRGSDTQYF.

This chain joins TRBV2 and TRBJ1-5; D might be TRBD1 (6 bases). V was shortened by 6 bases and J by 3 bases, with 18 bases between the two germline ends. CDR3 length: 16 residues. Per germline, CDR1 SNHLY and CDR2 FYNNEI. The CDR3 loop is CASSAEGHRNNQPQHF. The CDR3 DNA reads TGTGCCAGCAGCGCAGAGGGACATCGAAACAATCAGCCCCAGCATTTT.